Listed below are T cell receptor beta chains from one sample, sequenced in a study of cytomegalovirus exposure and HLA in healthy donors. TCRdb's copy holds only in-frame clones and misses some; the assay was immunoSEQ multiplex PCR. The table has under 150,000 clones, approximately 80% seen once. The specimen was PBMCs. The source is a man aged 25-40 years in good health and CMV-seronegative. Both conserved end residues are part of each CDR3.

CDR3 protein,J gene,V gene
CASSPAGANTGELFF,TRBJ2-2,TRBV6-5
CASTGAGNTIYF,TRBJ1-3,TRBV11-2
CSVGQGAGATEAFF,TRBJ1-1,TRBV29-1
CASSSGLAGYNEQFF,TRBJ2-1,TRBV11-2
CSVEEWAGGTYEQYF,TRBJ2-7,TRBV29-1
CASSLSAPTDTQYF,TRBJ2-3,TRBV27
CASSPRTSADTQYF,TRBJ2-3,TRBV18
CASSIGYGYTF,TRBJ1-2,TRBV9
CASREAGTDTQYF,TRBJ2-3,TRBV5-1
CASSILQGTPYNEQFF,TRBJ2-1,TRBV7-9